What follows is one T cell receptor (beta chain) and its context. The antigen remains unidentified. Profiled with immunoSEQ multiplex PCR; TCRdb holds only in-frame clones, not every one. The table includes some 300,000 clones, 70% to 80% detected once. Trimming pared 2 bases from V and 2 bases from J, leaving 14 bases between. The CDR3 loop spans 16 amino acids. CDR1 and CDR2 from the germline V gene are KGHSH and LQKENI. The data derive from a study of cytotoxic CD8 clonotypes in ibrutinib-treated CLL. Across the study: When averaged across all of the samples, the counts came to approximately 250,000 productive templates and 85,000 to 95,000 productive rearrangements.

The study, taken as a whole, reports: Public clonotypes (which were uncommon) either contracted or remained stable on treatment.

V usage is TRBV18 and J usage is TRBJ2-3, with D possibly TRBD2 on 6 matching bases. This sample comprised PBMCs, obtained before ibrutinib treatment. This TCR came from a human donor with chronic lymphocytic leukemia. CDR3 DNA sequence: TGTGCCAGCTCACCATGGGGTAGCGGCTTCACAGATACGCAGTATTTT. Residues: CASSPWGSGFTDTQYF.